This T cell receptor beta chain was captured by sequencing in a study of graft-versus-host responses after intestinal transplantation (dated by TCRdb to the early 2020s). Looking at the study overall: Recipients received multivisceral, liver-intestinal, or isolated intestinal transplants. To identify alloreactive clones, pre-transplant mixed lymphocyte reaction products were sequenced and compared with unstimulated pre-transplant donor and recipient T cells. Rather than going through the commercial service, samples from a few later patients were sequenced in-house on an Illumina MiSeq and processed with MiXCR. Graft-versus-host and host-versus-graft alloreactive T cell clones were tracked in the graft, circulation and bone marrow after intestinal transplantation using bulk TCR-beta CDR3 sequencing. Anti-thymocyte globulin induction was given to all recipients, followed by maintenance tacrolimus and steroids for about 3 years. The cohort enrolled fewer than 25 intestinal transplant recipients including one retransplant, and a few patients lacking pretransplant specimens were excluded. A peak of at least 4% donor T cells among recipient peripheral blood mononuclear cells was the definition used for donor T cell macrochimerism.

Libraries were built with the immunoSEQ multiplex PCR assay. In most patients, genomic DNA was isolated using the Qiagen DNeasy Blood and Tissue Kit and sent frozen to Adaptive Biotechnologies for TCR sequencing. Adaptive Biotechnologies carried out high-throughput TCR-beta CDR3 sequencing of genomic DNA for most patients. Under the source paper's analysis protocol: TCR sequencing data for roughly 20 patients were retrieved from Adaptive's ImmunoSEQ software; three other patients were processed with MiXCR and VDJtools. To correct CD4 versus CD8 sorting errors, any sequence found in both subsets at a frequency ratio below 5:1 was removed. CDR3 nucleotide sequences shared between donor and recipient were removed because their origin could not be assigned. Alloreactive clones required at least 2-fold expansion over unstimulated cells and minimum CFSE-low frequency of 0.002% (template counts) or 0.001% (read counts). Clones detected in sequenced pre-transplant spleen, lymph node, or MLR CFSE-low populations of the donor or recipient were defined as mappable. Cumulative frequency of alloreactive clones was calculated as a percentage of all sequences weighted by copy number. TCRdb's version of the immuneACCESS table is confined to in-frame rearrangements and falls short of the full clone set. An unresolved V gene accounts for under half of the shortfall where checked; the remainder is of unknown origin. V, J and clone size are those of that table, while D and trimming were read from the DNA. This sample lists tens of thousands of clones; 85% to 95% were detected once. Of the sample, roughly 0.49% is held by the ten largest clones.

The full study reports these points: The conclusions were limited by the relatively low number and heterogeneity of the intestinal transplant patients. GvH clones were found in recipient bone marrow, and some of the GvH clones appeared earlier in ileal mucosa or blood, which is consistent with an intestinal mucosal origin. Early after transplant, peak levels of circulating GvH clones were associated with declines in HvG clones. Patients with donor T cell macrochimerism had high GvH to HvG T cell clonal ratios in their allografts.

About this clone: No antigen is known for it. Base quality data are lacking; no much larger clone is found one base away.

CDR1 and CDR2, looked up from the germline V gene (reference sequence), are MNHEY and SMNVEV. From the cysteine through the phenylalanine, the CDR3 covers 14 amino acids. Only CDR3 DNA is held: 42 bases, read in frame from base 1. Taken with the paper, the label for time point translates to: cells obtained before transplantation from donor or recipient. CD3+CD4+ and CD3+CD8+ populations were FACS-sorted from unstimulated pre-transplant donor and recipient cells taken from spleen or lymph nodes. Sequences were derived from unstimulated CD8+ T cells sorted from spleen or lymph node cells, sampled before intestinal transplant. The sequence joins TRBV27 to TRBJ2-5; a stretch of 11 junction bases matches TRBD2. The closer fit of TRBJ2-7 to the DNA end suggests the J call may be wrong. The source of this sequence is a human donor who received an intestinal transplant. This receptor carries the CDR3 CASSLGTSGYEQYF. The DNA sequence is TGTGCCAGCAGTTTGGGGACTAGCGGCTACGAGCAGTACTTC.